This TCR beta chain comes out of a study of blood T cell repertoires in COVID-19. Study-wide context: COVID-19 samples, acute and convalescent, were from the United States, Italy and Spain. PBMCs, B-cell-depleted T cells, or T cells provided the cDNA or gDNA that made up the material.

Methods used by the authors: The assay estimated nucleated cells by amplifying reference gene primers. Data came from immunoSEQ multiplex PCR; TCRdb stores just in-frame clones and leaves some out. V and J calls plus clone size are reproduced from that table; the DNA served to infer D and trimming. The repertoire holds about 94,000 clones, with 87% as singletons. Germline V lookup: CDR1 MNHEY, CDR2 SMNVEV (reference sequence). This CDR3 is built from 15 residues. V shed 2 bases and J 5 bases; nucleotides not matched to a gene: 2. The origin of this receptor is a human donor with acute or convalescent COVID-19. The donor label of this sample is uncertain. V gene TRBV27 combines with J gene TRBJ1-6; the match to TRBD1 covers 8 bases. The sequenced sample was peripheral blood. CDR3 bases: TGTGCCAGCAGTTTAGTGGGACAGGATAATTCACCCCTCCACTTT. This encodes CASSLVGQDNSPLHF.